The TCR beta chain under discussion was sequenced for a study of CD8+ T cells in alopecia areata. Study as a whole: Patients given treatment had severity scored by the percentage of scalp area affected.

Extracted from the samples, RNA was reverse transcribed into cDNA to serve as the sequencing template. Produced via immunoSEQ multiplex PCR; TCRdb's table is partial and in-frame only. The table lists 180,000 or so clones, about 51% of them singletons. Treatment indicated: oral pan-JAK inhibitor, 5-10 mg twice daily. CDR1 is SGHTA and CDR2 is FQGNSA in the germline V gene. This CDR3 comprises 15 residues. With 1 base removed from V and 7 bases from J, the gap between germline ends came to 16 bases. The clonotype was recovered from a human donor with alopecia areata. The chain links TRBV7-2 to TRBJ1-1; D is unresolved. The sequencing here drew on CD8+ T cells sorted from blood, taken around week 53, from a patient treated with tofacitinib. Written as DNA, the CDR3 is TGTGCCAGCAGCTTAGTCTTTGGAGTGGTTGGTGAAGCTTTCTTT. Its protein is CASSLVFGVVGEAFF.